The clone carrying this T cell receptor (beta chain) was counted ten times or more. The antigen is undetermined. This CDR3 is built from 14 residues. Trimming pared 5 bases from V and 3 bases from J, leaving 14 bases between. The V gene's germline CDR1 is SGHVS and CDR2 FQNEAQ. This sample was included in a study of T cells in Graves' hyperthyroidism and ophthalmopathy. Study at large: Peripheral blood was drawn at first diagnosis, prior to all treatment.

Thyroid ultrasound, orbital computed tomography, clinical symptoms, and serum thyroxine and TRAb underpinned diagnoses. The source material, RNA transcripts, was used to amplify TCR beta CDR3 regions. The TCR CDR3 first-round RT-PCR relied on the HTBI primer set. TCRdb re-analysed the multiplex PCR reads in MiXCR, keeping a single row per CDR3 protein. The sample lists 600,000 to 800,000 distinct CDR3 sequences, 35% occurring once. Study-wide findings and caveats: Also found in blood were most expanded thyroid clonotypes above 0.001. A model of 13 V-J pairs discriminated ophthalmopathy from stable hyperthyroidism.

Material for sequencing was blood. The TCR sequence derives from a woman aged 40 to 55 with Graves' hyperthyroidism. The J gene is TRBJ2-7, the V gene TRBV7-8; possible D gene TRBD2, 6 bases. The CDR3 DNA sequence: TGTGCCAGCAGCCCTTCGACTAGTGTCTACGAGCAGTACTTC. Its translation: CASSPSTSVYEQYF. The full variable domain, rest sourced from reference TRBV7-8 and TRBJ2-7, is GAGVSQSPRYKVAKRGQDVALRCDPISGHVSLFWYQQALGQGPEFLTYFQNEAQLDKSGLPSDRFFAERPEGSVSTLKIQRTQQEDSAVYLCASSPSTSVYEQYFGPGTRLTVT.